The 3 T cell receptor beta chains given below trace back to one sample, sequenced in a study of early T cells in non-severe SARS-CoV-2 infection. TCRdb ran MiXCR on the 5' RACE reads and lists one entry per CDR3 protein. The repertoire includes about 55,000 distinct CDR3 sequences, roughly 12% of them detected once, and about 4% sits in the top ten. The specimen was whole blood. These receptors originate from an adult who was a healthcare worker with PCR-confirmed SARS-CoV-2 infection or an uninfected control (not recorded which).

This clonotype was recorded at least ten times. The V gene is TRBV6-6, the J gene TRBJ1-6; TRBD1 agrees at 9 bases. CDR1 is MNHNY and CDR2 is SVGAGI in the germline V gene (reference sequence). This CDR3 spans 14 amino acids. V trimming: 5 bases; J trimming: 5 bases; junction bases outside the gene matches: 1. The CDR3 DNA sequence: TGTGCCAGCAGTGGACAGGGGCATAATTCACCCCTCCACTTT. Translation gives CASSGQGHNSPLHF.

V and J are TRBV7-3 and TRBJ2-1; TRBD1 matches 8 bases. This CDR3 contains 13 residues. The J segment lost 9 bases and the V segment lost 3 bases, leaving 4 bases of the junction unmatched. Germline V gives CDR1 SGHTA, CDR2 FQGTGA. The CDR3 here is CASSLGTGSEQFF. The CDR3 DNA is TGTGCCAGCAGCTTGGGGACAGGCAGTGAGCAGTTCTTC.

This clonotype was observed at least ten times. As DNA, the CDR3 is TGTGCCTGGAGCGCCCTTCTAGATGTTGGGACCCAGTACTTC. This translates into CAWSALLDVGTQYF. This chain uses TRBV30 with TRBJ2-5; D gene uncertain. This CDR3 has 14 residues. Germline CDR1 and CDR2: GTSNPN and SVGIG (reference sequence). The germline V and J ends were trimmed by 3 bases and 7 bases, with 18 bases remaining between them.